This TCR beta chain was recovered during a study of identical twins. Notes on the study in general: When twins shared out-of-frame alpha sequences, those sequences had excess low generation probability. Modeled out-of-frame TCR alpha sharing in monozygotic twins fell below observed levels.

Using its own MiXCR run on the 5' RACE reads, TCRdb lists one record per CDR3 protein. The table lists approximately 600,000 distinct CDR3 sequences, just over 7% of them singletons. This clonotype was seen repeatedly, ten times or more. The antigen is unknown. These records were also assigned to another study, of yellow fever vaccine responses in identical twins. According to that study: Reportedly, the response of twins' T cells to the vaccine seemed partly convergent, partly personalized.

The sequence derives from a woman under 30 in good health. What was sequenced was PBMCs.

The CDR3 nucleotides are TGTGCCACCTCGGGACCCGGGGATCGGCTGTTTTTT. This sequence encodes CATSGPGDRLFF. The chain carries TRBV6-5 and TRBJ2-2, with D possibly called TRBD1 or TRBD2 (5 bases each). The V gene lost 10 bases and the J gene lost 13 bases, with 19 bases spanning the gap. CDR1 and CDR2 from the germline V gene are MNHEY and SVGAGI. The CDR3 consists of 12 residues.